This is a list of T cell receptor beta chains from one sample in a study of T cell responses to AZD1222 COVID-19 vaccine. Here immunoSEQ multiplex PCR was the method, and the copy in TCRdb shows in-frame clones only, minus some. This repertoire shows tens of thousands of clones, around 88% found once; its top ten account for 25%. Sequencing was performed on peripheral blood, taken 28 days after the second AZD1222 dose. All receptors derive from an adult who received the AZD1222 COVID-19 vaccine. Each CDR3 is given with its conserved first and last residue. Each record gives: J gene, V gene, D gene, clone size, CDR3 protein, CDR3 DNA. The D gene is left open where the match is weak. Part of the rows lack a size; the others show once, few, many or a class for expanded clones.

>TRBJ1-1|TRBV7-8|NA|NA
CASSSYRDKRTFF
TGTGCCAGCAGCTCATACCGGGACAAGAGAACTTTCTTT
>TRBJ1-5|TRBV5-8|NA|NA
CASSLELTAYSNQPQHF
TGTGCCAGCAGCTTGGAGCTCACAGCTTATAGCAATCAGCCCCAGCATTTT
>TRBJ2-7|TRBV5-6|NA|NA
CASSSEITGEQYF
TGTGCCAGCAGCTCCGAAATAACAGGGGAGCAGTACTTC
>TRBJ1-5|TRBV7-9|TRBD1|NA
CASSPGQGWQPQHF
TGTGCCAGCAGCCCGGGACAGGGATGGCAGCCCCAGCATTTT
>TRBJ2-7|TRBV6-2/TRBV6-3|TRBD1|NA
CASNPRSTGGYEQYF
TGTGCCAGCAACCCCCGCTCGACAGGGGGCTACGAGCAGTACTTC
>TRBJ1-5|TRBV5-4|NA|NA
CASSRDSNQPQHF
TGTGCCAGCAGCCGGGACAGCAATCAGCCCCAGCATTTT
>TRBJ2-2|TRBV29-1|TRBD2|few
CSAMGLAGRGDTGELFF
TGCAGCGCGATGGGACTAGCGGGACGAGGGGACACCGGGGAGCTGTTTTTT
>TRBJ2-1|TRBV5-8|NA|NA
CASSLYRGADNEQFF
TGTGCCAGCAGCTTGTACCGGGGCGCGGACAATGAGCAGTTCTTC
>TRBJ2-7|TRBV18|NA|NA
CASSPPVGGREQYF
TGTGCCAGCTCACCACCCGTGGGCGGTCGGGAGCAGTACTTC
>TRBJ2-2|TRBV7-3|NA|NA
CASGSANTGELFF
TGTGCCAGCGGGAGCGCGAACACCGGGGAGCTGTTTTTT
>TRBJ1-1|TRBV29-1|NA|NA
CSVGTPGVAFF
TGCAGCGTTGGGACACCAGGGGTAGCTTTCTTT
>TRBJ1-5|TRBV10-1|NA|NA
CASSADVDSNQPQHF
TGCGCCAGCAGTGCGGACGTTGATAGCAATCAGCCCCAGCATTTT
>TRBJ1-6|TRBV30|NA|NA
CAWSTGRGNSPLHF
TGTGCCTGGAGTACGGGACGGGGGAATTCACCCCTCCACTTT
>TRBJ2-1|TRBV9|TRBD2|NA
CASSVGGGPGNEQFF
TGTGCCAGCAGCGTAGGGGGAGGGCCCGGGAATGAGCAGTTCTTC
>TRBJ2-3|TRBV18|NA|once
CASSQHREDTQYF
TGTGCCAGCTCACAACACAGGGAGGATACGCAGTATTTT
>TRBJ1-6|TRBV9|TRBD1|NA
CASSGGTGESPLHF
TGTGCCAGCAGCGGCGGGACAGGGGAATCACCCCTCCACTTT
>TRBJ2-2|TRBV2|NA|NA
CASSLGQFLTGELFF
TGTGCCAGCAGTCTCGGACAGTTCCTAACCGGGGAGCTGTTTTTT
>TRBJ2-1|TRBV29-1|NA|NA
CSVEDFGGEDNEQFF
TGCAGCGTTGAAGATTTTGGCGGGGAAGACAATGAGCAGTTCTTC
>TRBJ2-1|TRBV9|NA|NA
CASSVGGAGWHNEQFF
TGTGCCAGCAGCGTAGGCGGAGCAGGGTGGCACAATGAGCAGTTCTTC
>TRBJ2-5|TRBV18|TRBD1|NA
CASSPYTGGGETQYF
TGTGCCAGCTCACCGTACACAGGGGGCGGTGAGACCCAGTACTTC
>TRBJ2-1|TRBV5-1|NA|NA
CASSLEAYSSYNEQFF
TGCGCCAGCAGCTTGGAGGCCTATAGCTCCTACAATGAGCAGTTCTTC
>TRBJ1-1|TRBV29-1|NA|NA
CSVAAAGRNTEAFF
TGCAGCGTTGCGGCGGCAGGCAGGAACACTGAAGCTTTCTTT
>TRBJ1-3|TRBV7-8|TRBD1|NA
CASSWGGRQGRNTIYF
TGTGCCAGCAGCTGGGGGGGACGACAGGGTCGAAACACCATATATTTT
>TRBJ1-2|TRBV5-1|NA|NA
CASSPSAGTNYGYTF
TGCGCCAGCAGCCCCTCGGCGGGGACCAACTATGGCTACACCTTC
>TRBJ1-2|TRBV7-9|NA|NA
CASSFPGFPGYTF
TGTGCCAGCAGCTTCCCCGGATTTCCTGGCTACACCTTC
>TRBJ1-2|TRBV3-1/TRBV3-2|NA|NA
CASSNWDGTDYGYTF
TGTGCCAGCAGCAACTGGGACGGAACCGACTATGGCTACACCTTC
>TRBJ2-5|TRBV19|NA|NA
CASAILAQGQETQYF
TGTGCCAGCGCCATTTTGGCGCAGGGTCAAGAGACCCAGTACTTC
>TRBJ2-5|TRBV4-2|TRBD1|NA
CASSHRTGSETQYF
TGTGCCAGCAGCCACAGGACAGGGAGCGAGACCCAGTACTTC
>TRBJ1-3|TRBV7-9|NA|few
CASSLEVSGNTIYF
TGTGCCAGCAGCTTAGAAGTATCTGGAAACACCATATATTTT
>TRBJ1-3|TRBV6-4|NA|NA
CASSDSDSGSGNTIYF
TGTGCCAGCAGTGACTCGGATTCGGGCTCTGGAAACACCATATATTTT
>TRBJ2-7|TRBV5-5|TRBD1|NA
CASSLAPTGQGASYEQYF
TGTGCCAGCAGCTTGGCGCCCACGGGACAGGGGGCTAGCTACGAGCAGTACTTC
>TRBJ1-2|TRBV15|TRBD1|NA
CATSRDLTGGSYTF
TGTGCCACCAGCAGAGACTTGACAGGGGGGAGCTACACCTTC
>TRBJ1-4|TRBV14|TRBD1|once
CASSPVDRNYEKLFF
TGTGCCAGCAGCCCAGTGGACAGGAATTATGAAAAACTGTTTTTT
>TRBJ2-3|TRBV20-1|TRBD2|NA
CSASPGGPDTQYF
TGCAGTGCTAGTCCGGGAGGCCCAGATACGCAGTATTTT
>TRBJ2-2|TRBV29-1|NA|NA
CSGGQSGELFF
TGCAGCGGGGGGCAAAGCGGGGAGCTGTTTTTT
>TRBJ1-5|TRBV4-1|TRBD1|NA
CASSQDGGQGRFSNQPQHF
TGCGCCAGCAGCCAAGATGGGGGACAGGGCCGTTTTAGCAATCAGCCCCAGCATTTT